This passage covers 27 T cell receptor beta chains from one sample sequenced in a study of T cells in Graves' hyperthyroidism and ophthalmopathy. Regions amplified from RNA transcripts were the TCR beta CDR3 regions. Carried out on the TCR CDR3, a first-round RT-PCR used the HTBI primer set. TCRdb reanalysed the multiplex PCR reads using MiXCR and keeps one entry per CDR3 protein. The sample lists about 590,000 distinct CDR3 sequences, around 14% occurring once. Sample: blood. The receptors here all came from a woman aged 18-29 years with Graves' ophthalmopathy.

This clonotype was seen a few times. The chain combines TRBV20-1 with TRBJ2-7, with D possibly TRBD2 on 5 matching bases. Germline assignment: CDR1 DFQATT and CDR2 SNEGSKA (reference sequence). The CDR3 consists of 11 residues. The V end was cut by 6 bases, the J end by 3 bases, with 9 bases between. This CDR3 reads CSALEGYEQYF. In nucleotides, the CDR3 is TGCAGTGCGCTAGAGGGCTACGAGCAGTACTTC.

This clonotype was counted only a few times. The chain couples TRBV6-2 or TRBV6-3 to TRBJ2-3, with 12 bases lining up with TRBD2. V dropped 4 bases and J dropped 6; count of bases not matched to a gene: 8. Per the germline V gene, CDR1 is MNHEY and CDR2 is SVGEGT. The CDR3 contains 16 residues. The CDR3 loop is CASSSPTSGSDDTQYF. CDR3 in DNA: TGTGCCAGCAGTTCTCCGACTAGCGGGAGTGACGATACGCAGTATTTT.

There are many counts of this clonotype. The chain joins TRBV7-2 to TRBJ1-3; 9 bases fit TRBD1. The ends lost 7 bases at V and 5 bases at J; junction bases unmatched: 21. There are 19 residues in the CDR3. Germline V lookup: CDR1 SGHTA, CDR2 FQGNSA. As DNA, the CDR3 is TGTGCCAGCATCCTGCCCGGGACAGGGCTCCAACCGGGTCGAAACACCATATATTTT. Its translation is CASILPGTGLQPGRNTIYF.

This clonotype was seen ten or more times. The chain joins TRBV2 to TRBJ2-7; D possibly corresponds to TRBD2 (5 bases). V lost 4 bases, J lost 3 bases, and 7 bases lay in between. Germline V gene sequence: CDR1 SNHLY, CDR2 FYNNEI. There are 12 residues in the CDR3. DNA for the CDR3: TGTGCCAGCAGTGTGGGAGACTACGAGCAGTACTTC. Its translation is CASSVGDYEQYF.

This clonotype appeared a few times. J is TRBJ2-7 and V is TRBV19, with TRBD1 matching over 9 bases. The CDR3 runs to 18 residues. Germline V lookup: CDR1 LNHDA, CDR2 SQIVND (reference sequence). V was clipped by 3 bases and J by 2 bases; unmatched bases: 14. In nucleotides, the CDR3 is TGTGCCAGTAGTATTGAAAGGGGGGGACAGGGTCAACCCTACGAGCAGTACTTC. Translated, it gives CASSIERGGQGQPYEQYF.

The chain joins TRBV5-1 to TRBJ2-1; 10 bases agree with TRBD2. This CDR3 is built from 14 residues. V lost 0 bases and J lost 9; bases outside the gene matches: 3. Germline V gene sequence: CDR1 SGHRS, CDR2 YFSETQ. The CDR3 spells CASSLVAGGGEQFF. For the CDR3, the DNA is TGCGCCAGCAGCTTGGTAGCGGGAGGAGGTGAGCAGTTCTTC.

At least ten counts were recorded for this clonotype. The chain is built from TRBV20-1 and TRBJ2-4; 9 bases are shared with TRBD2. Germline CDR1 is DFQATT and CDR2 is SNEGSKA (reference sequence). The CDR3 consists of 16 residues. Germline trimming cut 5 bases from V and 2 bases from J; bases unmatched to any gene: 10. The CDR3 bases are TGCAGTGCTTACCTCCGGGGACTAGCCACCAAAAACATTCAGTACTTC. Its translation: CSAYLRGLATKNIQYF.

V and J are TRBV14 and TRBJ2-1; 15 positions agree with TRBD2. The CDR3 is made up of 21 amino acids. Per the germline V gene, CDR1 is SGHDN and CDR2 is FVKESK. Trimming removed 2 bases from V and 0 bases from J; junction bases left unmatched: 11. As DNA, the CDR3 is TGTGCCAGCAGCCAACGACCACCGGGACTAGCGGGAGGCCTCTCCTACAATGAGCAGTTCTTC. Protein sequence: CASSQRPPGLAGGLSYNEQFF. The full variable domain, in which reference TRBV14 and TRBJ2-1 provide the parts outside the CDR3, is EAGVTQFPSHSVIEKGQTVTLRCDPISGHDNLYWYRRVMGKEIKFLLHFVKESKQDESGMPNNRFLAERTGGTYSTLKVQPAELEDSGVYFCASSQRPPGLAGGLSYNEQFFGPGTRLTVL.

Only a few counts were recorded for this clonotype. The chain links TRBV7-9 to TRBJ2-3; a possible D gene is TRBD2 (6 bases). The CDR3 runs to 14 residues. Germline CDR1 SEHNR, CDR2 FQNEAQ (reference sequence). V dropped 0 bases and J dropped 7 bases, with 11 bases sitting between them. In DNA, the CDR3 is TGTGCCAGCAGCTTAGCCCGACTAGTGCATACGCAGTATTTT. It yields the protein CASSLARLVHTQYF.

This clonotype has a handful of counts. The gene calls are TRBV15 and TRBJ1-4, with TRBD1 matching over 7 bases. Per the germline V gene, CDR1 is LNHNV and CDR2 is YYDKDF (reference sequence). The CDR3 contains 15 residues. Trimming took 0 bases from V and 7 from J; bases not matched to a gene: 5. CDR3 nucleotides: TGTGCCACCAGCAGAGACGGCAGGGGGGCTGAAAAACTGTTTTTT. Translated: CATSRDGRGAEKLFF.

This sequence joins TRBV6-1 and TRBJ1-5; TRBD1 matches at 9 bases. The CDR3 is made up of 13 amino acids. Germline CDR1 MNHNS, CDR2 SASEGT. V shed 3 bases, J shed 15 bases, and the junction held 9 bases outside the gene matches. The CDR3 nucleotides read TGTGCCAGCAGTGATCTAACCGGGACAGGGATGCATTTT. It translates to CASSDLTGTGMHF.

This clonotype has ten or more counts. The CDR3 coding sequence is TGTGCCTGTTCAGGTTGGCGGGCCCCCTACAATGAGCAGTTCTTC. The encoded protein is CACSGWRAPYNEQFF. J is TRBJ2-1 and V is TRBV30; D may be TRBD2 (5 bases). Per the germline V gene, CDR1 is GTSNPN and CDR2 is SVGIG (reference sequence). The CDR3 runs to 15 residues. The germline V and J ends were trimmed by 6 bases and 2 bases, with 17 bases remaining between them.

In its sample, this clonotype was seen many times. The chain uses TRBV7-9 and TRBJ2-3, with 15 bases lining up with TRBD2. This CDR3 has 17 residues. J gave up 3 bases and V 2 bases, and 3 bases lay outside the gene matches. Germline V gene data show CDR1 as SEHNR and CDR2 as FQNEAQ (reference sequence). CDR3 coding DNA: TGTGCCAGCAGCTTAACGGGACTAGCGGGAGGAACAGATACGCAGTATTTT. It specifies CASSLTGLAGGTDTQYF.

The CDR3 reads CASRLRIFGQGSGNQPQHF. The CDR3 DNA follows: TGTGCCAGCAGACTTCGCATTTTTGGCCAGGGGTCGGGCAATCAGCCCCAGCATTTT. The J gene is TRBJ1-5, the V gene TRBV28; D is perhaps TRBD1 (6 bases). The CDR3 is made up of 19 amino acids. CDR1 and CDR2 from the germline V gene are MDHEN and SYDVKM. The germline V and J ends were trimmed by 6 bases and 2 bases, with 26 bases remaining between them.

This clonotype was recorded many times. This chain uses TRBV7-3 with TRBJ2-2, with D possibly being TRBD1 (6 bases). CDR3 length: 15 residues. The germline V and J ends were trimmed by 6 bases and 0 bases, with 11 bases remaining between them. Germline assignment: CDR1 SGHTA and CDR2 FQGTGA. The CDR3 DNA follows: TGTGCCAGCAGACAGGGTCCCCCGAACACCGGGGAGCTGTTTTTT. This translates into CASRQGPPNTGELFF.

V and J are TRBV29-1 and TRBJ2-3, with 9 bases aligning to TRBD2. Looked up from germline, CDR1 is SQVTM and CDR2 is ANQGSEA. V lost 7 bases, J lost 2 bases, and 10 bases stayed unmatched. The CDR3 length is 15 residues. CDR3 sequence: CSARPGGRDTDTQYF. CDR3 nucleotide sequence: TGCAGCGCTCGACCGGGCGGGAGGGACACAGATACGCAGTATTTT.

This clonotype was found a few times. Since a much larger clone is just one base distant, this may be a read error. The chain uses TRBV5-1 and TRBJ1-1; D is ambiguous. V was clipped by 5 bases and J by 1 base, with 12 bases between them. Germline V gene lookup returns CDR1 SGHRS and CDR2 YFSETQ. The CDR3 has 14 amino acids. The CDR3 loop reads CASRVEGENTEAFF. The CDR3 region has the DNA TGCGCCAGCAGGGTAGAGGGAGAGAACACTGAAGCTTTCTTT.

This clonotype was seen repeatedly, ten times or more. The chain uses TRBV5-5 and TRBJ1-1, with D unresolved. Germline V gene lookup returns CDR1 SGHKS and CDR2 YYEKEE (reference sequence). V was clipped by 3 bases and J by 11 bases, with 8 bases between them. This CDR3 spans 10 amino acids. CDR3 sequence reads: CASSSLVAFF. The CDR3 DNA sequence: TGTGCCAGCAGCTCCTTGGTCGCTTTCTTT.

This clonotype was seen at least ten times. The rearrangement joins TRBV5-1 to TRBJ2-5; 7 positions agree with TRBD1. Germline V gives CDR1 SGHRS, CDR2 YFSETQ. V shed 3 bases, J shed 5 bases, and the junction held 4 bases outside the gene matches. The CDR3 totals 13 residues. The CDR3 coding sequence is TGCGCCAGCAGCTCGCCACAGGGGGAGACCCAGTACTTC. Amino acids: CASSSPQGETQYF. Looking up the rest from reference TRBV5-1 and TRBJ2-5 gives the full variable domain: KAGVTQTPRYLIKTRGQQVTLSCSPISGHRSVSWYQQTPGQGLQFLFEYFSETQRNKGNFPGRFSGRQFSNSRSEMNVSTLELGDSALYLCASSSPQGETQYFGPGTRLLVL.

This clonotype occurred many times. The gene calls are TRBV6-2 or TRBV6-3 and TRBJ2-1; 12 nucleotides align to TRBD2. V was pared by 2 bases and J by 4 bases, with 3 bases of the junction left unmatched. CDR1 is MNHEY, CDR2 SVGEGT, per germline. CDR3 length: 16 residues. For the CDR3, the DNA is TGTGCCAGCAGTTACCAACTAGCGGGGGGATACAATGAGCAGTTCTTC. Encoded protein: CASSYQLAGGYNEQFF.

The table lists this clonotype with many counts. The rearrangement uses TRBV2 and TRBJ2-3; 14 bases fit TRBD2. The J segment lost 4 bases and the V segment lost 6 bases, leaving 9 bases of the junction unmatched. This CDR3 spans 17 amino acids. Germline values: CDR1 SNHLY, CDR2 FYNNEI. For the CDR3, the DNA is TGTGCCAGCAGCTTGACTAGCGGGAGGGCCGGGGCAGATACGCAGTATTTT. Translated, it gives CASSLTSGRAGADTQYF.

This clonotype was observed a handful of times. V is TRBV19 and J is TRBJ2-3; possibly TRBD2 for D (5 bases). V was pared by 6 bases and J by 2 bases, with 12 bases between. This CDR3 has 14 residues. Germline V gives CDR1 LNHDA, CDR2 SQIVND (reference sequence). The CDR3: CASSDAGVTDTQYF. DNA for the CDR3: TGTGCCAGTAGCGACGCCGGGGTCACAGATACGCAGTATTTT.

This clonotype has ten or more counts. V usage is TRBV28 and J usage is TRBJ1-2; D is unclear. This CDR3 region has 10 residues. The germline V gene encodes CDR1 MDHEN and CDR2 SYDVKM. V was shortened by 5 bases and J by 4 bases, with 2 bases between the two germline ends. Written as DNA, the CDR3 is TGTGCCAGCAGTCGCTATGGCTACACCTTC. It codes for CASSRYGYTF.

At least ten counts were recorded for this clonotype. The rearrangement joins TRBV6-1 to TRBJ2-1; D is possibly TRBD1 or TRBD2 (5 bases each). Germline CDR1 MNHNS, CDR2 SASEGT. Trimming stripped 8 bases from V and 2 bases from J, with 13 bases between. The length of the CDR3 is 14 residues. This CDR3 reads CASRGTDTYNEQFF. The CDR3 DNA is TGTGCCAGCCGAGGGACGGACACCTACAATGAGCAGTTCTTC.

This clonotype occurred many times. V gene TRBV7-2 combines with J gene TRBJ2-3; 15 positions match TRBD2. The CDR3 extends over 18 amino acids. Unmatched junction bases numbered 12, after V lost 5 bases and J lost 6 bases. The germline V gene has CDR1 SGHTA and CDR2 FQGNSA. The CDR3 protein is CASSRKTGLAGGSDTQYF. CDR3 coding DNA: TGTGCCAGCAGCCGAAAAACGGGACTAGCGGGAGGTTCGGATACGCAGTATTTT. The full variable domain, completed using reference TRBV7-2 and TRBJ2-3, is GAGVSQSPSNKVTEKGKDVELRCDPISGHTALYWYRQSLGQGLEFLIYFQGNSAPDKSGLPSDRFSAERTGGSVSTLTIQRTQQEDSAVYLCASSRKTGLAGGSDTQYFGPGTRLTVL.

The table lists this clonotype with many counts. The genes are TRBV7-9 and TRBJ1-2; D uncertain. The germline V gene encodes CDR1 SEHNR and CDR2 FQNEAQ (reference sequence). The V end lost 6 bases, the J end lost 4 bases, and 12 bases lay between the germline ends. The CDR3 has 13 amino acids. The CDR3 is CASSGGDSYGYTF. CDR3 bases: TGTGCCAGCAGTGGTGGTGATAGCTATGGCTACACCTTC.

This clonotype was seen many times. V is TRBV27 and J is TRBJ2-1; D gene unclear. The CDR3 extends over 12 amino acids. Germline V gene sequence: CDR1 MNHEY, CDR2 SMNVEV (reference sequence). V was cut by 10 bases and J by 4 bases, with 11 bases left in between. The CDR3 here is CATSRSYNEQFF. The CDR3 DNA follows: TGTGCCACCTCTAGGTCTTACAATGAGCAGTTCTTC.